These 4 T cell receptor beta chains were all obtained from the same sample, sequenced in a study of blood T cell repertoires in COVID-19. Only in-frame clones appear in the TCRdb table, and some are missing; sequencing was by immunoSEQ multiplex PCR. This table has about 440,000 clones, roughly 88% appearing once. Material: PBMCs or T cells enriched from blood (not recorded which). These receptors originate from a man aged 18-30 years who had recovered from COVID-19.

This clone was detected once. The chain joins TRBV5-1 to TRBJ1-1; D is possibly TRBD1 (5 bases). Trimming cost V 4 bases and J 6 bases, with 19 bases left between them. The CDR3 loop spans 15 amino acids. The germline CDR1 and CDR2 sequences are SGHRS and YFSETQ. The CDR3: CASSARTLGGAEAFF. CDR3 in DNA: TGCGCCAGCAGCGCCAGGACGCTTGGGGGGGCTGAAGCTTTCTTT.

The chain combines TRBV20-1 with TRBJ1-2; D gene uncertain. CDR1 is DFQATT and CDR2 is SNEGSKA in the germline V gene (reference sequence). This CDR3 comprises 13 residues. The V end was cut by 3 bases, the J end by 1 base, with 9 bases between. DNA of the CDR3: TGCAGTGCTAGTAATCGGGGTAACTATGGCTACACCTTC. Translated: CSASNRGNYGYTF.

This clone turned up a few times. This chain uses TRBV7-9 with TRBJ1-1; 7 bases match TRBD1. V lost 4 bases to trimming and J lost 3 bases; unmatched junction nucleotides: 8. CDR1 is SEHNR and CDR2 is FQNEAQ in the germline V gene (reference sequence). The CDR3 spans 15 residues. The CDR3 here is CASSYATGSDTEAFF. For the CDR3, the DNA is TGTGCCAGCAGCTACGCGACAGGGTCGGACACTGAAGCTTTCTTT.

The chain couples TRBV19 to TRBJ1-2; 7 bases fit TRBD1. After removal of 0 bases from V and 5 bases from J, the junction contained 6 bases not matched to a gene. The CDR3 loop spans 15 amino acids. Per the germline V gene, CDR1 is LNHDA and CDR2 is SQIVND (reference sequence). DNA for the CDR3: TGTGCCAGTAGTATAGATCTTAGGGGACAGTATGGCTACACCTTC. Protein: CASSIDLRGQYGYTF.